This T cell receptor (beta chain) came from a study of OX40 agonist ivuxolimab in advanced cancers. Clones were read by immunoSEQ multiplex PCR, and TCRdb kept only the in-frame ones, dropping some. Of roughly 30,000 clones in the sample, over 80% were seen once. The TCR was taken from an adult with an advanced solid tumor such as melanoma, head and neck, liver or kidney cancer. Source: CD4+ or CD8+ T cells sorted from blood, taken in a trial of the OX40 agonist ivuxolimab.

The CDR3 spells CASSDRGHNEQFF. CDR3 bases: TGTGCCAGCAGTGATCGGGGACACAATGAGCAGTTCTTC. The rearrangement joins TRBV6-4 to TRBJ2-1; D may correspond to TRBD1 or TRBD2 (5 bases each). This CDR3 has 13 amino acids. The V gene lost 3 bases and the J gene lost 5 bases, with 8 bases spanning the gap. Germline-derived CDR1 and CDR2 are MRHNA and SNTAGT.